This T cell receptor beta chain was found in a study of shared clonotypes between healthy human individuals. For the study at large: Ranging from 18 to 49 in age, donors were a couple of women and three men. Study conclusions and caveats: Although depth was large, rarefaction showed that sequencing of the sorted subsets was incomplete. Shared clonotypes: roughly 5% naive CD4, approximately 3.4% naive CD8, 2% to 2.5% memory CD4, 0.4% memory CD8. Donor clonotype sharing was expected to depend on sequencing depth.

Assay used: immunoSEQ multiplex PCR; TCRdb lists only in-frame clones, some missing. The sample has roughly 2,000,000 clones, roughly 94% seen once. Only CD45RO-negative cells positively selected for CCR7 counted as naive CD8 cells, so terminally differentiated effector memory CD45RA+ cells were excluded. This clone was detected once. Its antigen is as yet unknown. The specimen sequenced was naive CD8+ T cells sorted from blood. This receptor was identified in a man younger than 35 in good health.

CDR3 in amino acids: CASSELSESGANVLTF. In DNA form, the CDR3 reads TGTGCCAGCAGTGAACTCTCAGAATCTGGGGCCAACGTCCTGACTTTC. The rearrangement links TRBV25-1 to TRBJ2-6; D is unresolved. This CDR3 comprises 16 residues. Per the germline V gene, CDR1 is MGHDK and CDR2 is SYGVNS. Trimming removed 2 bases from V and 1 base from J, with 9 bases in between.